The 18 T cell receptor beta chains below were found in one sample sequenced in a study of blood T cells in healthy people across ages. A second PCR of roughly 7 to 11 cycles used a sample-barcoded 5' primer and a J-beta primer mix. TCRdb passed the 5' RACE reads through MiXCR, listing each CDR3 protein once. Of roughly 1,700,000 distinct CDR3 sequences listed, approximately 30% are singletons. The sample comprised blood. Receptors originate from a woman in her 30s in good health.

This chain links TRBV29-1 with TRBJ2-3, with a weak D call TRBD2 (5 bases). Germline CDR1 reads SQVTM; CDR2 reads ANQGSEA. Trimming took 4 bases from V and 8 from J, leaving 16 bases between them. The CDR3 is 13 amino acids. The CDR3 sequence is CSVGSSRGSTQYF. In nucleotides, the CDR3 is TGCAGCGTTGGGAGTAGCCGGGGTAGTACGCAGTATTTT.

In regard to this clonotype: A read error may account for a junction end that differs from germline. CDR3 DNA: TGTGCCGGCAGTCCCCAGGGCAGGGAGAACCAAGAGACCCAGTACTTC. Protein: CAGSPQGRENQETQYF. The J gene is TRBJ2-5, the V gene TRBV28, with D perhaps assigned TRBD1 or TRBD2 (5 bases each). The length of the CDR3 is 16 residues. CDR1 is MDHEN, CDR2 SYDVKM, per germline.

The chain joins TRBV7-2 to TRBJ2-7; 8 positions agree with TRBD2. V dropped 6 bases and J dropped 0; count of bases not matched to a gene: 7. The V gene's germline CDR1 is SGHTA and CDR2 FQGNSA. The CDR3 length is 15 residues. As DNA, the CDR3 is TGTGCCAGCAGGCGGACTAGCAGGAACTCCTACGAGCAGTACTTC. This encodes CASRRTSRNSYEQYF.

This clonotype has just a few counts. This chain joins TRBV28 and TRBJ1-6; 8 bases agree with TRBD1. V lost 5 bases to trimming and J lost 5 bases; unmatched junction nucleotides: 8. In germline, CDR1 is MDHEN, CDR2 SYDVKM. CDR3 length: 16 amino acids. The CDR3 DNA is TGTGCCAGCAGTACACACCGGACAGGGAATAATTCACCCCTCCACTTT. Translating gives CASSTHRTGNNSPLHF. Drawing the rest from reference TRBV28 and TRBJ1-6, the complete variable domain is DVKVTQSSRYLVKRTGEKVFLECVQDMDHENMFWYRQDPGLGLRLIYFSYDVKMKEKGDIPEGYSVSREKKERFSLILESASTNQTSMYLCASSTHRTGNNSPLHFGNGTRLTVT.

The chain joins TRBV19 to TRBJ2-5, with D hard to call. V was trimmed by 6 bases and J by 5 bases, leaving 13 bases between them. Germline loops: CDR1 LNHDA, CDR2 SQIVND (reference sequence). The CDR3 totals 13 residues. This chain's CDR3 is CASRNSPRETQYF. The CDR3 DNA is TGTGCCAGTAGAAACTCCCCGCGGGAGACCCAGTACTTC.

The table lists this clonotype with many counts. This chain joins TRBV5-1 and TRBJ2-1; TRBD2 agrees at 8 bases. The CDR3 loop spans 16 amino acids. After removal of 4 bases from V and 4 bases from J, the junction contained 10 bases not matched to a gene. CDR1 is SGHRS, CDR2 YFSETQ, per germline. CDR3 sequence reads: CASSQYGTSGYNEQFF. DNA of the CDR3: TGCGCCAGCAGCCAGTACGGGACTAGTGGATACAATGAGCAGTTCTTC.

Worth noting for this clonotype: The junction does not match germline at one end; this may be a read error. This CDR3 reads CASSPPGLAGIIF. For the CDR3, the DNA is TGTGCCAGCAGCCCCCCCGGACTAGCGGGAATCATCTTC. This chain joins TRBV7-9 and TRBJ2-1, with TRBD2 matching 12 bases. Looked up from germline, CDR1 is SEHNR and CDR2 is FQNEAQ (reference sequence). The CDR3 spans 13 residues.

This clonotype was seen ten or more times. The chain recombines TRBV9 with TRBJ2-7, with D possibly matching TRBD2 (5 bases). Germline V CDR1 and CDR2: SGDLS, YYNGEE. V gave up 0 bases and J gave up 0 bases, with 10 bases separating them. The CDR3 runs to 15 residues. The CDR3 coding sequence is TGTGCCAGCAGCGTAGATACGGGGAGCTCCTACGAGCAGTACTTC. Translating it yields CASSVDTGSSYEQYF.

At least ten counts were recorded for this clonotype. V and J are TRBV5-1 and TRBJ2-7; 9 positions agree with TRBD2. V shed 4 bases, J shed 2 bases, and the junction held 7 bases outside the gene matches. The CDR3 has 15 residues. Germline values: CDR1 SGHRS, CDR2 YFSETQ. CDR3 in DNA: TGCGCCAGCAGCCTAAGACTAGCGGCGACCTACGAGCAGTACTTC. It yields the protein CASSLRLAATYEQYF.

The chain couples TRBV5-1 to TRBJ2-2, with 7 bases matching TRBD1. CDR1 is SGHRS and CDR2 is YFSETQ in the germline V gene. The CDR3 sequence is 15 residues long. V lost 6 bases and J lost 1; bases outside the gene matches: 6. Here the CDR3 DNA reads TGCGCCAGCACTACCCGGACAGGGAACACCGGGGAGCTGTTTTTT. The encoded protein is CASTTRTGNTGELFF.

The chain has TRBV18 and TRBJ2-1; possible D gene TRBD1, 8 bases. Germline V lookup: CDR1 KGHSH, CDR2 LQKENI. V lost 6 bases and J 7 bases, leaving 19 bases between the germline ends. CDR3 length: 15 residues. The CDR3 region has the DNA TGTGCCAGCTCCTTTGGACAGGGAGGGGAGAATGAGCAGTTCTTC. This codes for CASSFGQGGENEQFF.

V gene TRBV7-3 combines with J gene TRBJ1-2; possibly TRBD1 for D (5 bases). With 7 bases removed from V and 5 bases from J, the gap between germline ends came to 14 bases. Germline loops: CDR1 SGHTA, CDR2 FQGTGA. The CDR3 runs 13 residues. CDR3 DNA sequence: TGTGCCAGCACCGCGACAGATTCATATGGCTACACCTTC. Translation gives CASTATDSYGYTF.

There are many counts of this clonotype. The chain combines TRBV10-3 with TRBJ2-7; D unresolved. From germline, CDR1 is ENHRY and CDR2 SYGVKD. The CDR3 loop spans 13 amino acids. Trimming removed 4 bases at V and 2 bases at J, with 9 bases between. The CDR3 DNA reads TGTGCCATCAGTGGAGGTGGAGCCTACGAGCAGTACTTC. Translated, it gives CAISGGGAYEQYF.

The chain couples TRBV7-7 to TRBJ2-1, with 7 bases lining up with TRBD1. The CDR3 contains 15 residues. Germline lookup yields CDR1 SSHAT and CDR2 FNYEAQ (reference sequence). J was trimmed by 7 bases and V by 4 bases; bases with no gene match: 10. As DNA, the CDR3 is TGTGCCAGCAGCTCTGGGACAGAGAAGTCGAATGAGCAGTTCTTC. Its protein is CASSSGTEKSNEQFF.

Comments on this clonotype: The junction departs from germline at one end; a sequencing error may be responsible. The chain recombines TRBV6-4 with TRBJ2-1; TRBD1 matches at 10 bases. Germline-derived CDR1 and CDR2 are MRHNA and SNTAGT. There are 15 residues in the CDR3. CDR3 nucleotide sequence: TGTGCCAGCAGTCCCGGGACAGGGGCCTACGATGAGCAGTTCTTC. This encodes CASSPGTGAYDEQFF.

This clonotype was observed a few times. This chain links TRBV29-1 with TRBJ1-1, with D possibly matching TRBD1 (5 bases). Trimming took 4 bases from V and 5 from J, leaving 14 bases between them. The CDR3 length is 13 residues. Germline-derived CDR1 and CDR2 are SQVTM and ANQGSEA. CDR3 amino acids: CSVAAGEGTEAFF. The CDR3 nucleotides are TGCAGCGTTGCTGCGGGGGAGGGGACTGAAGCTTTCTTT.

This chain links TRBV15 with TRBJ2-1; TRBD2 aligns across 10 bases. The CDR3 is made up of 16 amino acids. V dropped 3 bases and J dropped 6; count of bases not matched to a gene: 8. CDR1 and CDR2 from the germline V gene are LNHNV and YYDKDF (reference sequence). The CDR3 DNA reads as TGTGCCACCAGCAGGGCGAGCGGGGGGGCCCCCAATGAGCAGTTCTTC. It is translated as CATSRASGGAPNEQFF.

In its sample, this clonotype was seen many times. The V call is TRBV20-1, the J call TRBJ2-1, with 9 bases identical to TRBD2. Trimming cost V 0 bases and J 4 bases; bases outside gene matches: 10. The germline V gene has CDR1 DFQATT and CDR2 SNEGSKA (reference sequence). The CDR3 length is 17 residues. In nucleotides, the CDR3 is TGCAGTGCTAGAGATCTCGTTAATAGCGGGAGTTACAATGAGCAGTTCTTC. It specifies CSARDLVNSGSYNEQFF.